The present TCR beta chain was sequenced within a study of blood T cell repertoires in COVID-19. Study overall: Material from acute and convalescent COVID-19 was sourced from the United States, Italy and Spain.

Authors' analysis steps: Amplification with reference gene primers provided the estimates of nucleated cell counts. Only in-frame clones appear in the TCRdb table, and some are missing; sequencing was by immunoSEQ multiplex PCR. V, J and clone size are taken as reported in that table, and D and trimming were inferred from the DNA itself. The sample lists fewer than 35,000 clones, approximately 86% occurring once. The ends lost 6 bases at V and 7 bases at J; junction bases unmatched: 9. There are 15 residues in the CDR3. The germline gives CDR1 SNHLY, CDR2 FYNNEI. Sequenced material: peripheral blood. The V call is TRBV2, the J call TRBJ2-1, with 10 bases aligning to TRBD2. This sequence was found in a man aged 45-65 years with active or convalescent COVID-19. CDR3 in DNA: TGTGCCAGCAGCGCGACTAGCGGGCGGGGTAATGAGCAGTTCTTC. Amino acids: CASSATSGRGNEQFF.